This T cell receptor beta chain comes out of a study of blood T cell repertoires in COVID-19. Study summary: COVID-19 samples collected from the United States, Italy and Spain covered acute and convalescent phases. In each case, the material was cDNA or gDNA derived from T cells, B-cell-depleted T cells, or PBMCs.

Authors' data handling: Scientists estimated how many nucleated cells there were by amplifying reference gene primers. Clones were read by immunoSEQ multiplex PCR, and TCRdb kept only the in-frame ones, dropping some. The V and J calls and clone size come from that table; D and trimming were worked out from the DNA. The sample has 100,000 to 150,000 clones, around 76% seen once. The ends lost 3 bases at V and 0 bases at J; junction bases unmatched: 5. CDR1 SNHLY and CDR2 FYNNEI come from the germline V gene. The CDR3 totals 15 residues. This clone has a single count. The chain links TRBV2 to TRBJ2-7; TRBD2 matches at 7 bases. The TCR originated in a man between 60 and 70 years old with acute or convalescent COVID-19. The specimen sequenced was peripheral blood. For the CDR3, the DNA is TGTGCCAGCAGTGAGGGGGGGTCGAGCTCCTACGAGCAGTACTTC. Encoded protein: CASSEGGSSSYEQYF.